This T cell receptor (beta chain) stems from a study of immune evolution from preneoplasia to lung adenocarcinoma. Produced via immunoSEQ multiplex PCR; TCRdb's table is partial and in-frame only. This sample has fewer than 8,000 clones, with around four fifths found just once. Per the germline V gene, CDR1 is SGHRS and CDR2 is YFSETQ. Trimming took 4 bases from V and 1 from J; bases not matched to a gene: 3. The CDR3 spans 14 residues. On this clone: Its antigen is not identified.

Findings and caveats of the study: Clonality was highest in normal lung, lower in later-stage lesions apparently.

The chain employs TRBV5-1 and TRBJ2-5; 8 nucleotides align to TRBD2. The clonotype comes from a person aged 50-70 years with lung adenocarcinoma. Input material: FFPE minimally invasive lung adenocarcinoma tissue. CDR3 sequence (DNA): TGCGCCAGCAGCCCCGGGACTAGCCAAGAGACCCAGTACTTC. It encodes CASSPGTSQETQYF.